This T cell receptor (beta chain) was recorded in a study of neurological immune-mediated disorders. The overall study: Relapsing-remitting forms accounted for about 90% of the 34 multiple sclerosis patients and secondary progressive forms for 3.

This clonotype was found a few times. Its antigen is not known. The unsorted libraries were produced from 2 million PBMCs held at -80 C. This CDR3 contains 15 residues. Trimming took 4 bases from V and 0 from J, leaving 12 bases between them. Germline CDR1 LGHNA, CDR2 YSLEER. General study findings and limits: For the multiple sclerosis repertoire cluster, an association with any clinical or MRI feature was absent.

Every sequencing run returned over 190 million TCR-beta sequences, which were derived from 15-18 subjects. Using its own MiXCR run on the 5' RACE reads, TCRdb lists one record per CDR3 protein. Among about 65,000 distinct CDR3 sequences listed, roughly 3.7% were seen once. Specimen: PBMCs. This chain joins TRBV4-3 and TRBJ1-1, with D possibly matching TRBD1 (5 bases). The clonotype comes from a man aged 50 to 60 with multiple sclerosis. The CDR3 nucleotides are TGCGCCAGCAGCCGTGCGGCAGGGTTGAACACTGAAGCTTTCTTT. Translating it yields CASSRAAGLNTEAFF.